The clone carrying this T cell receptor beta chain was seen a handful of times. The antigen is undetermined. The sample belongs to a study of identical twins. Germline assignment: CDR1 SEHNR and CDR2 FQNEAQ (reference sequence). The length of the CDR3 is 16 residues. The V gene lost 5 bases and the J gene lost 2 bases, with 18 bases spanning the gap. General study findings and limits: Insertions were reduced in abundant cord blood beta clonotypes but not in memory repertoires. Conclusions leaned on cross-sectional statistical analysis and did not track the same donors over time. It was possible that invariant MAIT and iNKT cells partly confounded the zero-insertion analyses.

Template switching added a universal primer site; cDNA carried unique molecular identifiers. TCRdb recomputed calls from the 5' RACE reads with MiXCR, one row per CDR3 protein. This table holds around 470,000 distinct CDR3 sequences, more than 13% found once. The same sample was also used in a study of yellow fever vaccine responses in identical twins.

The sequencing sample was made of CD4+ T cells sorted from blood. V gene TRBV7-9 combines with J gene TRBJ2-5; D is perhaps TRBD1 or TRBD2 (5 bases each). The origin of this receptor is a woman under 30 in good health. The CDR3 region is CASSPRGTIPQETQYF. For the CDR3, the DNA is TGTGCCAGCAGCCCGCGTGGGACCATCCCACAAGAGACCCAGTACTTC.